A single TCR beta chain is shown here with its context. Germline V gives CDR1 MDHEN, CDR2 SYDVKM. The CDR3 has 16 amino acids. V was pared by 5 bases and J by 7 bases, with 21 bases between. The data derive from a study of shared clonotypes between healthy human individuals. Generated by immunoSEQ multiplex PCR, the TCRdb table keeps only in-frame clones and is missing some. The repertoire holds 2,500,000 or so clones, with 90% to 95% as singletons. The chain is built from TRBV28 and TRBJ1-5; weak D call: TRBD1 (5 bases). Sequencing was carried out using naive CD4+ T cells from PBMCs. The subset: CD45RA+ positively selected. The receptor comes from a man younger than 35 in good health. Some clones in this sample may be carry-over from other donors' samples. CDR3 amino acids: CASSPGTSSPWQPQHF. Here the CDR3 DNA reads TGTGCCAGCAGTCCTGGGACCTCGAGTCCCTGGCAGCCCCAGCATTTT.